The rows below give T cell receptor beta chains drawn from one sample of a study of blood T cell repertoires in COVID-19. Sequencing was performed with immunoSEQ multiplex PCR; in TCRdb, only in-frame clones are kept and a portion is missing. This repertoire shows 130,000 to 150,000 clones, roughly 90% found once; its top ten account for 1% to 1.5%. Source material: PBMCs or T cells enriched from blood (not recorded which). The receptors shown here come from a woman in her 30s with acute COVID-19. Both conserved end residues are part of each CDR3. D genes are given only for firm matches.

CDR3 DNA: TGTGCCAGCAGTTTGACAGGGGGCTACGAGCAGTACTTC
CDR3 protein: CASSLTGGYEQYF
V gene: TRBV27
D gene: TRBD1
J gene: TRBJ2-7

CDR3 DNA: TGTGCCAGCTCACCACCAGACTTCTATGGCTACACCTTC
CDR3 protein: CASSPPDFYGYTF
V gene: TRBV18
D gene: -
J gene: TRBJ1-2

CDR3 DNA: TGTGCCAGCTCCCCGGTTGTCGCGGAATCCTATGGCTACACCTTC
CDR3 protein: CASSPVVAESYGYTF
V gene: TRBV18
D gene: -
J gene: TRBJ1-2

CDR3 DNA: TGTGCCACCAGTGATTCATGGACTAGCGGGAGCGATACGCAGTATTTT
CDR3 protein: CATSDSWTSGSDTQYF
V gene: TRBV24-1
D gene: TRBD2
J gene: TRBJ2-3

CDR3 DNA: TGTGCCAGCAGCTTAGGTGGGCAGGCTTCCTACAATGAGCAGTTCTTC
CDR3 protein: CASSLGGQASYNEQFF
V gene: TRBV7-8
D gene: -
J gene: TRBJ2-1

CDR3 DNA: TGTGCCATCAGTGGACAGGGGGCTACCCTATACCAAGAGACCCAGTACTTC
CDR3 protein: CAISGQGATLYQETQYF
V gene: TRBV10-3
D gene: TRBD1
J gene: TRBJ2-5

CDR3 DNA: TGTGCCAGCAGCCAAGTTCGCCAGAACCATGAGCAGTTCTTC
CDR3 protein: CASSQVRQNHEQFF
V gene: TRBV3-1/TRBV3-2
D gene: -
J gene: TRBJ2-1

CDR3 DNA: TGTGCCAGCAGATTCTCCGGGGAGCTGTTTTTT
CDR3 protein: CASRFSGELFF
V gene: TRBV2
D gene: -
J gene: TRBJ2-2

CDR3 DNA: TGTGCCAGCAGCTTAGCGGGGGGGAGCAATCAGCCCCAGCATTTT
CDR3 protein: CASSLAGGSNQPQHF
V gene: TRBV7-9
D gene: -
J gene: TRBJ1-5

CDR3 DNA: TGTGCCAGCAGTACCACTACAACTAATGAAAAACTGTTTTTT
CDR3 protein: CASSTTTTNEKLFF
V gene: TRBV6-6
D gene: -
J gene: TRBJ1-4

CDR3 DNA: TGTGCCAGCAGCTTAGGGGGGGGCCCTACTCAGCCCCAGCATTTT
CDR3 protein: CASSLGGGPTQPQHF
V gene: TRBV7-6
D gene: -
J gene: TRBJ1-5

CDR3 DNA: TGTGCCAGCAGCTTAAGGACAGCTAACTATGGCTACACCTTC
CDR3 protein: CASSLRTANYGYTF
V gene: TRBV7-2
D gene: -
J gene: TRBJ1-2

CDR3 DNA: TGCGCCAGCAGCCAAGAAATCCTCCCCCAAGCGGGGACTTACGAGCAGTACTTC
CDR3 protein: CASSQEILPQAGTYEQYF
V gene: TRBV4-3
D gene: TRBD2
J gene: TRBJ2-7

CDR3 DNA: TGTGCCAGCAGCAGTGAGACGACAGGAACAAATCAGCCCCAGCATTTT
CDR3 protein: CASSSETTGTNQPQHF
V gene: TRBV7-2
D gene: -
J gene: TRBJ1-5

CDR3 DNA: TGTGCCATCAGGGGGACAGGCCCGTTGGAGACCCAGTACTTC
CDR3 protein: CAIRGTGPLETQYF
V gene: TRBV10-3
D gene: TRBD1
J gene: TRBJ2-5

CDR3 DNA: TGCGCCAGCAGTCCCGGGACAGGGCGGCTTCCCTACGAGCAGTACTTC
CDR3 protein: CASSPGTGRLPYEQYF
V gene: TRBV10-1
D gene: TRBD1
J gene: TRBJ2-7

CDR3 DNA: TGTGCCAGCAGTTGGGAGTCTCGCGGGGAGCTGTTTTTT
CDR3 protein: CASSWESRGELFF
V gene: TRBV12-3/TRBV12-4
D gene: -
J gene: TRBJ2-2

CDR3 DNA: TGTGCCAGCAGCCAAGAAAAACCTCGGGATCCAAACAATCAGCCCCAGCATTTT
CDR3 protein: CASSQEKPRDPNNQPQHF
V gene: TRBV3-1/TRBV3-2
D gene: -
J gene: TRBJ1-5

CDR3 DNA: TGTGCCAGCAACGACAGGGGTACGGCTAACTATGGCTACACCTTC
CDR3 protein: CASNDRGTANYGYTF
V gene: TRBV2
D gene: TRBD1
J gene: TRBJ1-2

CDR3 DNA: TGTGCCAGCAGCTTAGCGCTGTTACAGGGGAGCGGTGGCTACACCTTC
CDR3 protein: CASSLALLQGSGGYTF
V gene: TRBV7-9
D gene: TRBD1
J gene: TRBJ1-2